The entry below describes one TCR beta chain. A J-beta primer mix and a sample-barcoded 5' primer were used in a second PCR of about 7 to 11 cycles. TCRdb re-derived calls from the 5' RACE reads in MiXCR, one entry per CDR3 protein. The table records more than 650,000 distinct CDR3 sequences, about a fifth of them present only once. Per germline, CDR1 SEHNR and CDR2 FQNEAQ (reference sequence). Trimming removed 5 bases at V and 7 bases at J, with 20 bases between. This CDR3 spans 16 amino acids. The data were taken from a study of blood T cells in healthy people across ages. The sequencing sample was made of blood. The TCR sequence derives from a man between 65 and 85 years old in good health. V gene TRBV7-9 combines with J gene TRBJ1-4; a weak D match, TRBD1 (5 bases). CDR3 protein: CASSGTYRDGVEKLFF. CDR3 DNA sequence: TGTGCCAGCAGCGGGACCTACCGGGATGGGGTTGAAAAACTGTTTTTT.